The 22 T cell receptor beta chains listed next were all sequenced from one sample in a study of blood T cell dynamics during melanoma immunotherapy. Assay used: immunoSEQ multiplex PCR; TCRdb lists only in-frame clones, some missing. In the table there are approximately 7,800 clones, 87% of which are singletons. Time point denoted: week 3, after first cycle of checkpoint inhibitor. The material was blood, obtained from a patient treated with checkpoint blockade. The receptors here all came from a human donor with melanoma.

This clone appeared a single time. This chain joins TRBV14 and TRBJ2-7; D ambiguous. This CDR3 is built from 13 residues. Per germline, CDR1 SGHDN and CDR2 FVKESK. The germline V and J ends were trimmed by 1 base and 0 bases, with 4 bases remaining between them. CDR3 nucleotide sequence: TGTGCCAGCAGCCAAGCAGTCTCCTACGAGCAGTACTTC. As protein: CASSQAVSYEQYF. Filled out from reference TRBV14 and TRBJ2-7, the complete variable domain reads EAGVTQFPSHSVIEKGQTVTLRCDPISGHDNLYWYRRVMGKEIKFLLHFVKESKQDESGMPNNRFLAERTGGTYSTLKVQPAELEDSGVYFCASSQAVSYEQYFGPGTRLTVT.

The chain employs TRBV4-2 and TRBJ1-1; D call uncertain. Germline V lookup: CDR1 LGHNA, CDR2 YNFKEQ. The CDR3 has 13 residues. V lost 2 bases and J lost 3, with 7 bases in between. The CDR3 DNA reads TGTGCCAGCAGCCAAAGGTTGGACACTGAAGCTTTCTTT. It is translated as CASSQRLDTEAFF.

There are a few counts of this clone. V usage is TRBV27 and J usage is TRBJ2-2; D may match TRBD1 or TRBD2 (7 bases each). The CDR3 has 15 amino acids. CDR1 is MNHEY, CDR2 SMNVEV, per germline (reference sequence). V lost 6 bases and J 5 bases, leaving 16 bases between the germline ends. CDR3 nucleotides: TGTGCCAGCAGCAACAGGGGAGGGGGAACCGGGGAGCTGTTTTTT. It encodes CASSNRGGGTGELFF.

V gene TRBV28 combines with J gene TRBJ1-2; D may be TRBD1 (5 bases). From germline, CDR1 is MDHEN and CDR2 SYDVKM. The CDR3 has 14 residues. V was clipped by 4 bases and J by 6 bases, with 15 bases between them. As DNA, the CDR3 is TGTGCCAGCAGTTGGGGGGGTGGCGGGCATGGCTACACCTTC. It yields the protein CASSWGGGGHGYTF.

This clone occurred a few times. A junction boundary mismatches the germline segment, possibly from a read error. The chain recombines TRBV5-6 with TRBJ2-7; possibly TRBD2 for D (5 bases). The CDR3 length is 15 residues. Germline V lookup: CDR1 SGHDT, CDR2 YYEEEE. CDR3 DNA sequence: TGTGCCAGCAGTTCGTCGGGATACGAATCCTCCGAGCAGTACTTC. It encodes CASSSSGYESSEQYF.

The chain has TRBV28 and TRBJ1-2; TRBD1 might be the D (5 bases). Per the germline V gene, CDR1 is MDHEN and CDR2 is SYDVKM. The CDR3 has 16 residues. Trimming took off 2 bases at V and 3 bases at J, with 16 bases between the two ends. This chain's CDR3 is CASSLGLQGADYGYTF. CDR3 DNA: TGTGCCAGCAGTTTAGGTTTGCAGGGAGCGGACTATGGCTACACCTTC.

This chain joins TRBV5-1 and TRBJ2-2; D not resolved. V was shortened by 4 bases and J by 2 bases, with 18 bases between the two germline ends. The CDR3 length is 17 residues. The germline gives CDR1 SGHRS, CDR2 YFSETQ. The CDR3 nucleotides are TGCGCCAGCAGCAACAAAAGATACGGGCCCAACACCGGGGAGCTGTTTTTT. Its protein is CASSNKRYGPNTGELFF.

This clone has only one observation. This chain links TRBV9 with TRBJ2-3; D not certain. With 4 bases removed from V and 2 bases from J, the gap between germline ends came to 5 bases. The CDR3 spans 12 residues. Germline CDR1 is SGDLS and CDR2 is YYNGEE. The CDR3 DNA follows: TGTGCCAGCAGCTCCCTCACAGATACGCAGTATTTT. Translating it yields CASSSLTDTQYF. Full variable domain (rest looked up from reference TRBV9 and TRBJ2-3): DSGVTQTPKHLITATGQRVTLRCSPRSGDLSVYWYQQSLDQGLQFLIQYYNGEERAKGNILERFSAQQFPDLHSELNLSSLELGDSALYFCASSSLTDTQYFGPGTRLTVL.

This chain connects TRBV7-9 to TRBJ1-2; D possibly corresponds to TRBD1 (5 bases). V was clipped by 1 base and J by 6 bases, with 21 bases between them. The CDR3 consists of 17 residues. In germline, CDR1 is SEHNR, CDR2 FQNEAQ (reference sequence). CDR3 region: CASSLGGLLIGGDGYTF. Written as DNA, the CDR3 is TGTGCCAGCAGCTTAGGGGGCCTTCTTATCGGAGGGGATGGCTACACCTTC.

This chain joins TRBV14 and TRBJ2-3; D is perhaps TRBD2 (6 bases). Trimming pared 4 bases from V and 0 bases from J, leaving 11 bases between. Germline V lookup: CDR1 SGHDN, CDR2 FVKESK. The CDR3 is made up of 15 amino acids. The CDR3 sequence: CASSRRLDSTDTQYF. The CDR3 DNA follows: TGTGCCAGCAGCCGAAGACTAGACAGCACAGATACGCAGTATTTT. Filled out from reference TRBV14 and TRBJ2-3, the complete variable domain reads EAGVTQFPSHSVIEKGQTVTLRCDPISGHDNLYWYRRVMGKEIKFLLHFVKESKQDESGMPNNRFLAERTGGTYSTLKVQPAELEDSGVYFCASSRRLDSTDTQYFGPGTRLTVL.

The chain uses TRBV14 and TRBJ2-5, with TRBD1 matching over 9 bases. The CDR3 spans 14 residues. V gave up 7 bases and J gave up 5 bases; unmatched junction bases: 8. Germline CDR1 and CDR2: SGHDN and FVKESK. CDR3 in amino acids: CASNSGQGYETQYF. Here the CDR3 DNA reads TGTGCCAGCAACTCGGGACAGGGTTATGAGACCCAGTACTTC.

This clone was detected once. The chain recombines TRBV11-2 with TRBJ2-1, with 8 bases identical to TRBD2. The CDR3 totals 15 residues. Germline lookup yields CDR1 SGHAT and CDR2 FQNNGV. J lost 6 bases, V lost 5 bases, and 9 bases had no gene match. CDR3 sequence (DNA): TGTGCCAGCAGCCTCGGGAGGGCCAAGGGCAATGAGCAGTTCTTC. It is translated as CASSLGRAKGNEQFF.

The chain employs TRBV11-2 and TRBJ2-1, with TRBD2 matching over 9 bases. The CDR3 has 17 residues. The V and J ends lost 0 bases and 2 bases, in that order; junction bases with no gene match: 5. From germline, CDR1 is SGHAT and CDR2 FQNNGV. Written as DNA, the CDR3 is TGTGCCAGCAGCTTAGATCTCGCGGGGGGGCCCTACAATGAGCAGTTCTTC. It specifies CASSLDLAGGPYNEQFF.

J is TRBJ1-2 and V is TRBV20-1, with TRBD1 as a possible D gene (5 bases). The CDR3 extends over 11 amino acids. The V end was cut by 6 bases, the J end by 3 bases, with 8 bases between. CDR1 and CDR2 from the germline V gene are DFQATT and SNEGSKA (reference sequence). CDR3 in DNA: TGCAGTGCCCAGGGTCACTATGGCTACACCTTC. Translation: CSAQGHYGYTF.

V is TRBV7-6 and J is TRBJ2-3, with D uncertain. Deletions cut 3 bases from V and 4 bases from J, with 14 bases between. CDR1 and CDR2 from the germline V gene are SGHVS and FNYEAQ. The CDR3 is 15 residues long. CDR3 nucleotide sequence: TGTGCCAGCAGCTTCTTCGGGTCGGTTGCAGATACGCAGTATTTT. Translated: CASSFFGSVADTQYF. The full variable domain, rest sourced from reference TRBV7-6 and TRBJ2-3, is GAGVSQSPRYKVTKRGQDVALRCDPISGHVSLYWYRQALGQGPEFLTYFNYEAQQDKSGLPNDRFSAERPEGSISTLTIQRTEQRDSAMYRCASSFFGSVADTQYFGPGTRLTVL.

V and J are TRBV4-1 and TRBJ2-5; the D is unclear. The DNA matches TRBJ2-7 better at its end, which makes the J call doubtful. Germline V gives CDR1 MGHRA, CDR2 YSYEKL. The CDR3 has 15 amino acids. The CDR3 DNA sequence: TGCGCCAGCAGCCAAGACAACGGAGACTCCTACGAGCAGTACTTC. Protein product: CASSQDNGDSYEQYF.

CDR3 sequence reads: CSVGQNSNQPQHF. In nucleotides, the CDR3 is TGCAGCGTAGGACAGAATAGCAATCAGCCCCAGCATTTT. J is TRBJ1-5 and V is TRBV29-1; a possible D gene is TRBD1 (6 bases). The CDR3 has 13 amino acids. V was pared by 6 bases and J by 0 bases, with 9 bases between. From germline, CDR1 is SQVTM and CDR2 ANQGSEA.

The rearrangement uses TRBV4-1 and TRBJ2-3, with 7 positions matching TRBD2. Per germline, CDR1 MGHRA and CDR2 YSYEKL. CDR3 length equals 17 residues. Trimming at V came to 0 bases and at J to 2 bases, leaving 8 bases not matched to a gene. This chain's CDR3 is CASSQDVQRGPTDTQYF. The CDR3, as DNA: TGCGCCAGCAGCCAAGATGTCCAGCGGGGACCCACAGATACGCAGTATTTT.

This clone was picked up one time. V and J are TRBV6-5 and TRBJ2-1; 9 bases are shared with TRBD2. This CDR3 has 16 amino acids. The V and J ends lost 0 bases and 9 bases, in that order; junction bases with no gene match: 9. Germline CDR1 reads MNHEY; CDR2 reads SVGAGI. The CDR3 here is CASSYSSPAGGGEQFF. Written as DNA, the CDR3 is TGTGCCAGCAGTTACTCGAGTCCAGCGGGAGGAGGTGAGCAGTTCTTC.

This rearrangement joins TRBV7-3 to TRBJ2-1; 10 nucleotides agree with TRBD2. This CDR3 is built from 16 residues. Trimming at V came to 3 bases and at J to 6 bases, leaving 8 bases not matched to a gene. Germline CDR1 is SGHTA and CDR2 is FQGTGA. This CDR3 reads CASSFNPGTSVNEQFF. In DNA form, the CDR3 reads TGTGCCAGCAGCTTCAACCCCGGGACTAGCGTCAATGAGCAGTTCTTC.

The chain recombines TRBV2 with TRBJ2-1; D unresolved. This CDR3 is 19 amino acids long. Germline loops: CDR1 SNHLY, CDR2 FYNNEI. The V end was cut by 2 bases, the J end by 0 bases, with 20 bases between. The CDR3 is CASSEPSRPGLLSYNEQFF. The CDR3 DNA is TGTGCCAGCAGTGAACCCAGTAGACCAGGTCTTCTCTCCTACAATGAGCAGTTCTTC.

The chain carries TRBV15 and TRBJ2-3; 8 bases are shared with TRBD2. The V gene end was trimmed by 0 bases and the J gene end by 4 bases; junction bases not matched to a gene: 9. This CDR3 region has 17 residues. Germline values: CDR1 LNHNV, CDR2 YYDKDF (reference sequence). CDR3 sequence (DNA): TGTGCCACCAGCAGAGACTGGGGCGGGAGGATCTCAGATACGCAGTATTTT. Translated, it gives CATSRDWGGRISDTQYF.